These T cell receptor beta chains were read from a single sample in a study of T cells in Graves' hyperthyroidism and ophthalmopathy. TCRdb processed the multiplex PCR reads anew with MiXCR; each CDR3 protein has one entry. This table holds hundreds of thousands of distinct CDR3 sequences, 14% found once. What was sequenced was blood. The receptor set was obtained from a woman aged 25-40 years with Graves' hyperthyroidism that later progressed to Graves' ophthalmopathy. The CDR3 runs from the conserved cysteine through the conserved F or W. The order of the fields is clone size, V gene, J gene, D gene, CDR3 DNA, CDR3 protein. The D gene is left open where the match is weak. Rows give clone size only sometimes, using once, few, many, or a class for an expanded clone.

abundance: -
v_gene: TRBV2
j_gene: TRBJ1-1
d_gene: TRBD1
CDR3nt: TGTGCCAGCAGTGAAGGTCAGGGGGGCGAAGCTTTCTTT
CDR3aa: CASSEGQGGEAFF

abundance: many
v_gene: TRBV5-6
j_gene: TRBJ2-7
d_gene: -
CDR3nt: TGTGCCAGCAGCTGGCTACTACCCTCCGGGAACTCCTACGAGCAGTACTTC
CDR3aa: CASSWLLPSGNSYEQYF

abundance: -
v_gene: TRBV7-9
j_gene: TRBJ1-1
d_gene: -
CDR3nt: TGTGCCTGTTCGGCCCAAGGGACTGAAGCTTTCTTT
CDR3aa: CACSAQGTEAFF

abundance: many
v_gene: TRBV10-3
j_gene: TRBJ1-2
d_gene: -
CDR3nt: TGTGCCATCAGTGAACAAAGGGAATATGGCTACACCTTC
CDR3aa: CAISEQREYGYTF

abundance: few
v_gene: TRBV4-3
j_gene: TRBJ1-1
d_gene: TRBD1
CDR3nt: TGCGCCAGCAGCCAGGCTGACAGGGAAAGTGAAGCTTTCTTT
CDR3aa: CASSQADRESEAFF

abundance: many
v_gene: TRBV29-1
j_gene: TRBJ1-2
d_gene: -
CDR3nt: TGCAGTTCGACGGAGAGTTCTAACTATGGCTACACCTTC
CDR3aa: CSSTESSNYGYTF

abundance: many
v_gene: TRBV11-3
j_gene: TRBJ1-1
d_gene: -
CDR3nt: TGTGCCAGCAGCGGGAGGGACGGTATGAACACTGAAGCTTTCTTT
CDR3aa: CASSGRDGMNTEAFF

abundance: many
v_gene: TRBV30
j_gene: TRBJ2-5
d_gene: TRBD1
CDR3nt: TGTGCCTGGAGTGCCGGGACAGAAGAGACCCAGTACTTC
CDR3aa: CAWSAGTEETQYF

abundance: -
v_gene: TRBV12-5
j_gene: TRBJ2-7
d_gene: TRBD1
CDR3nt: TGTGCTAGTGGTTTTCCGGGACAGGGGACCTACGAGCAGTACTTC
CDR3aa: CASGFPGQGTYEQYF

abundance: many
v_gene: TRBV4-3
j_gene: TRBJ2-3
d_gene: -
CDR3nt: TGCGCCAGCAGCCAACAATCAGGGCAAGGGGCAGATACGCAGTATTTT
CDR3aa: CASSQQSGQGADTQYF

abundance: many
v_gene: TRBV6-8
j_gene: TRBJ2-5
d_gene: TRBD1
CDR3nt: TGTGCCAGCAGCGGACTGAGGGGACAGAGTCAAGAAACCCAGTACTTC
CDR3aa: CASSGLRGQSQETQYF

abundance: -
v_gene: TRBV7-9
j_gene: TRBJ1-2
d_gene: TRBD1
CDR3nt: TGTGCCAGCAGCCCACTACGGGACAGACTTAACTATGGCTACACCTTC
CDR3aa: CASSPLRDRLNYGYTF

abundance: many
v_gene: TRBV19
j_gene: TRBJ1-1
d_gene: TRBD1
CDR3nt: TGTGCCAGCAGTCAGGGGGTGAACACTGAAGCTTTCTTT
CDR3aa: CASSQGVNTEAFF

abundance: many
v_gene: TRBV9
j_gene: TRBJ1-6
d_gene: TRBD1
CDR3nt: TGTGCCAGCAGCTTCGACAGGGGCTTCGATTCACCCCTCCACTTT
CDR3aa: CASSFDRGFDSPLHF

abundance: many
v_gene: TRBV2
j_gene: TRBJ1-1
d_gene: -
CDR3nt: TGTGCCAGCAGTGAAGGGGAGGGTGCAGGAGCTTTCTTT
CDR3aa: CASSEGEGAGAFF

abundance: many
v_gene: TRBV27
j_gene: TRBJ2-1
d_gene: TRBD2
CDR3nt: TGTGCCAGCAGTTTCGGACTAGCGAACTACAATGAGCAGTTCTTC
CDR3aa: CASSFGLANYNEQFF

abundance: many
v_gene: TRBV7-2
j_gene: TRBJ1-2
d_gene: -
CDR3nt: TGTGCCAGCAGCTTTGATCAGAGGGGCTACACCTTC
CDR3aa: CASSFDQRGYTF

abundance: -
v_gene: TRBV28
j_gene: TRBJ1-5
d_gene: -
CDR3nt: TGTGCCAGCAGTACCCTCCTCGGATATCAGCCCCAGCATTTT
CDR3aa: CASSTLLGYQPQHF

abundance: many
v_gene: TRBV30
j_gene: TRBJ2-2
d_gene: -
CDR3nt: TGTGCCTGGGTGCTAGCCGGGGAGCTGTTTTTT
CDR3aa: CAWVLAGELFF

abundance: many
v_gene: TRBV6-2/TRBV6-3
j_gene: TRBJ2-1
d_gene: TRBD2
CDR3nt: TGTGCCAGCAGTTACACCCTCACCAGCGGGAGGGCCGATGAGCAGTTCTTC
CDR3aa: CASSYTLTSGRADEQFF

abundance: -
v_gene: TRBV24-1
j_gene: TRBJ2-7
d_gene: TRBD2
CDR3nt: TGTGCCACCAGTGAGCGGGAGGGGTACGAGTGGCAGTACTTC
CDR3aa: CATSEREGYEWQYF

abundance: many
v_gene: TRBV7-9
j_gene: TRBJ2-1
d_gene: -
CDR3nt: TGTGCCAGCAGCTTAGGGACTCCGACTAATGAGCAGTTCTTC
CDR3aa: CASSLGTPTNEQFF

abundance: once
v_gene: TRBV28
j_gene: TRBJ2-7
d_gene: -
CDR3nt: TGTGCCAGCAGCTTAGATTGGCGGGATTCCTACGAGCAGTACTTC
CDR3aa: CASSLDWRDSYEQYF

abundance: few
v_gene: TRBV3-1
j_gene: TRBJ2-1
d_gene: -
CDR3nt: TGTGCCAGCAGGCACTCAGACAATGAGCAGTTCTTC
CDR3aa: CASRHSDNEQFF

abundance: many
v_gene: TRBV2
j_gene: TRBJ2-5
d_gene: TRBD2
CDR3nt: TGTGCCCGGGGGGGTTATGAGACCCAGTACTTC
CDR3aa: CARGGYETQYF

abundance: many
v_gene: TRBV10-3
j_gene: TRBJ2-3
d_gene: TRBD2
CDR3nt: TGTGCCATCAGGGGGACTAGCGGTGGCACAGATACGCAGTATTTT
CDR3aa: CAIRGTSGGTDTQYF

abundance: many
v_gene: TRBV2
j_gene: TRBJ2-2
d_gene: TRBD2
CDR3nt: TGTGCCAGGTCGGAGCTAGCGGGATCCCCGAACACCGGGGAGCTGTTTTTT
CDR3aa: CARSELAGSPNTGELFF

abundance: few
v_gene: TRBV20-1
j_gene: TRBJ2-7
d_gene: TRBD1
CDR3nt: TGCAGTGCTAAATCAGGGGGCCTCTACGAGCAGTACTTC
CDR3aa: CSAKSGGLYEQYF

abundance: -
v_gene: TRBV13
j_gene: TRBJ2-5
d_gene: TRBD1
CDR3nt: TGCGCCAGCAGCATGGGACAGACGGGGGAGACCCAGTACTTC
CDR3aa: CASSMGQTGETQYF

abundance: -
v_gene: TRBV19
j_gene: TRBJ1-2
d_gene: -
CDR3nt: TGTGCCACCCTAGGGGAAGGACGGGGTGGCTACACCTTC
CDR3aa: CATLGEGRGGYTF

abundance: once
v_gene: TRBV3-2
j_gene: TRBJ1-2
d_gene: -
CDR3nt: TGTGCCAGCAGCCAAGAGGGGACAGGGACGGGCTACACCTTC
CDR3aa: CASSQEGTGTGYTF

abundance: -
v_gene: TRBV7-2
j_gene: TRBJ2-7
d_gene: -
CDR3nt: TGTGCCAGCAGCTTAGCTGTTACCTTCTACGAGCAGTACTTC
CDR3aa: CASSLAVTFYEQYF

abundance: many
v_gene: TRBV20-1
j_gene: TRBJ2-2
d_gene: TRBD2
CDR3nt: TGCAGTGCTAGAGAGACTAGCCTCGGGGAGCTGTTTTTT
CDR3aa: CSARETSLGELFF